This is a list of T cell receptor beta chains from one sample in a study of OX40 agonist ivuxolimab in advanced cancers. Profiling relied on immunoSEQ multiplex PCR, and the TCRdb table lists in-frame clones only, not all of them. Of 70,000 to 80,000 clones in the sample, 75% to 90% were seen once. The sample consisted of CD4+ or CD8+ T cells sorted from blood, taken in a trial of the OX40 agonist ivuxolimab. Receptors were obtained from an adult with an advanced solid tumor such as melanoma, head and neck, liver or kidney cancer. Each CDR3 is given with its conserved first and last residue. The order of the fields is J gene, D gene, V gene, clone size, CDR3 DNA, CDR3 protein. The D gene is left open where the match is weak. Clone sizes are given selectively: once, few, many, or a class where the clone is expanded.

TRBJ1-2,TRBD1,TRBV27,-,TGTGCCAGCAGTTCCGGGACAGGGGGAGTGGGGGGCTACACCTTC,CASSSGTGGVGGYTF
TRBJ2-2,-,TRBV6-5,-,TGTGCCAGCAGTTCCTACACCATTAGGGGCGGGGAGCTGTTTTTT,CASSSYTIRGGELFF
TRBJ1-4,-,TRBV25-1,once,TGTGCCAGCACGGACCCTAGCGGTGAAAAACTGTTTTTT,CASTDPSGEKLFF
TRBJ1-2,-,TRBV18,few,TGTGCCAGCTCACCACCGGCACGGAGTGGCTACACCTTC,CASSPPARSGYTF
TRBJ2-2,-,TRBV23-1,-,TGCGCCAGCAGTCAACCAGTACCCGGGGAGCTGTTTTTT,CASSQPVPGELFF
TRBJ2-1,-,TRBV5-1,-,TGCGCCAGCAGCAGGTCCACCTCCAATGAGCAGTTCTTC,CASSRSTSNEQFF
TRBJ1-1,TRBD1,TRBV9,once,TGTGCCAGCAGTCCAGGACAGGGAACGTTTTCTGGGGCTTTCTTT,CASSPGQGTFSGAFF
TRBJ1-1,-,TRBV5-1,-,TGCGCCAGCAGCCAGGGGTCTAAGAACACTGAAGCTTTCTTT,CASSQGSKNTEAFF
TRBJ2-1,TRBD2,TRBV5-4,-,TGTGCCAGCAGCTTGCAATTAGCGGGAGGCGATGAGCAGTTCTTC,CASSLQLAGGDEQFF
TRBJ1-5,TRBD1,TRBV6-1,-,TGTGCCAGCAGTGTGGGGACAGGAGCCAATCAGCCCCAGCATTTT,CASSVGTGANQPQHF
TRBJ2-6,TRBD2,TRBV5-1,-,TGCGCCAGCAGCCCCCGGGGACTAGCGGGAGCAGGAGGGGCCAACGTCCTGACTTTC,CASSPRGLAGAGGANVLTF
TRBJ1-2,TRBD1,TRBV4-1,-,TGCGCCAGCAGCCGCATCGTCACGGGACAGGGGGCTTGGGGCTACACCTTC,CASSRIVTGQGAWGYTF
TRBJ2-7,-,TRBV7-6,-,TGTGCCAGCAGCTCGCCTCCGACAGGCTACGAGCAGTACTTC,CASSSPPTGYEQYF
TRBJ2-3,TRBD1,TRBV28,-,TGTGCCAGCAGTCCACCCACAGGGGAGCGTACAGATACGCAGTATTTT,CASSPPTGERTDTQYF
TRBJ2-5,-,TRBV19,once,TGTGCCAGTAGTAAGACAGAGATGGAGACCCAGTACTTC,CASSKTEMETQYF
TRBJ2-1,-,TRBV6-4,-,TGTGCCAGCAGTGACCCGCGGTATGGGAATGAGCAGTTCTTC,CASSDPRYGNEQFF